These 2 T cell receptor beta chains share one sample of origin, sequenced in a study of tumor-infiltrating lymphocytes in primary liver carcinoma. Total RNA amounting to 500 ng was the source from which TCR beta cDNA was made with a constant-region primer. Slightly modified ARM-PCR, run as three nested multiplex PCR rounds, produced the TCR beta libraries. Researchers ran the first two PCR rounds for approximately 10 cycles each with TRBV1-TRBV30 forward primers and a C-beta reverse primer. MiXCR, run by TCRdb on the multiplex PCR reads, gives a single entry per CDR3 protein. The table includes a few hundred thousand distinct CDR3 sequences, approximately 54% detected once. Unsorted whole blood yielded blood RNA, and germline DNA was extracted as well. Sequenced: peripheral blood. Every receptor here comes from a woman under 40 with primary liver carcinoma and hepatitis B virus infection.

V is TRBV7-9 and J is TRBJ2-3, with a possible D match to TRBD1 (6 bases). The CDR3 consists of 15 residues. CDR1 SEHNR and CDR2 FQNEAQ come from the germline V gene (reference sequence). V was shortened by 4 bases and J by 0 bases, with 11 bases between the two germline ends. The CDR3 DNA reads TGTGCCAGCAGCTGGACAGCCGCTAGCACAGATACGCAGTATTTT. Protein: CASSWTAASTDTQYF.

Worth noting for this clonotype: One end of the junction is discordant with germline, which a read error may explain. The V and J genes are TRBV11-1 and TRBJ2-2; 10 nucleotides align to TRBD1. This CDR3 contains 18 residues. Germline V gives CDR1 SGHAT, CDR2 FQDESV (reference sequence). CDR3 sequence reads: CANSNLRDRGLAAGELLF. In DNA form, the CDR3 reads TGTGCCAACAGCAATCTCCGGGACAGGGGTCTAGCAGCCGGGGAGCTGCTCTTT.